Listed below are T cell receptor beta chains from one sample, sequenced in a study of blood T cell repertoires in COVID-19. The method was immunoSEQ multiplex PCR; TCRdb's version includes in-frame clones alone and lacks a portion of them. The table lists some 65,000 clones, 65% to 90% of them singletons. Sequenced input: peripheral blood. These receptor sequences come from a man at least 80 years old with acute or convalescent COVID-19. Each CDR3 is given with its conserved first and last residue. The D gene is left open where the match is weak. The size entry is marked missing in some rows and otherwise reads once, few, many or a size class.

v_gene: TRBV6-1
d_gene: TRBD1
j_gene: TRBJ2-2
abundance: .
CDR3nt: TGTGCCAGCAGTGAAGTGGCGGGGAGACAGGGGAGCACCGGGGAGCTGTTTTTT
CDR3aa: CASSEVAGRQGSTGELFF

v_gene: TRBV19
d_gene: .
j_gene: TRBJ1-2
abundance: .
CDR3nt: TGTGCCAGTAGTGGACGGGGCTATGGCTACACCTTC
CDR3aa: CASSGRGYGYTF

v_gene: TRBV5-8
d_gene: .
j_gene: TRBJ1-2
abundance: few
CDR3nt: TGTGCCAGCAGCTTGGGGGCAGGGATTAACTATGGCTACACCTTC
CDR3aa: CASSLGAGINYGYTF

v_gene: TRBV5-8
d_gene: TRBD1
j_gene: TRBJ1-1
abundance: .
CDR3nt: TGTGCCAGCAGCCTCAGGACAGGGTTTAACACTGAAGCTTTCTTT
CDR3aa: CASSLRTGFNTEAFF

v_gene: TRBV7-2
d_gene: TRBD1
j_gene: TRBJ1-1
abundance: .
CDR3nt: TGTGCCAGCAGCAACCAGGGGGCCGGCACTGAAGCTTTCTTT
CDR3aa: CASSNQGAGTEAFF

v_gene: TRBV27
d_gene: .
j_gene: TRBJ1-2
abundance: .
CDR3nt: TGTGCCAGCAGTCTAACAGGGCTTCTTAACTATGGCTACACCTTC
CDR3aa: CASSLTGLLNYGYTF

v_gene: TRBV19
d_gene: .
j_gene: TRBJ1-1
abundance: .
CDR3nt: TGTGCCAGTACAATCCGCCGGGAAACTGAAGCTTTCTTT
CDR3aa: CASTIRRETEAFF

v_gene: TRBV29-1
d_gene: TRBD2
j_gene: TRBJ2-7
abundance: .
CDR3nt: TGCAGCGTTGAAACTAGCGGTAGCGGGGAGCAGTACTTC
CDR3aa: CSVETSGSGEQYF

v_gene: TRBV19
d_gene: .
j_gene: TRBJ1-5
abundance: .
CDR3nt: TGTGCCAGTACGACAGTAGACAATCAGCCCCAGCATTTT
CDR3aa: CASTTVDNQPQHF

v_gene: TRBV7-6
d_gene: TRBD2
j_gene: TRBJ2-2
abundance: .
CDR3nt: TGTGCCAGCAGCTTAGCGAGGCCTAGCGGGAGTGGGGAGCTGTTTTTT
CDR3aa: CASSLARPSGSGELFF

v_gene: TRBV18
d_gene: TRBD2
j_gene: TRBJ2-7
abundance: .
CDR3nt: TGTGCCAGCTCACCACGGACGGGGACTAGCTTTGGCTACGAGCAGTACTTC
CDR3aa: CASSPRTGTSFGYEQYF

v_gene: TRBV24-1
d_gene: TRBD1
j_gene: TRBJ2-3
abundance: .
CDR3nt: TGTGCCACCAGTGAGTCGCTAGGGGGCTACACAGATACGCAGTATTTT
CDR3aa: CATSESLGGYTDTQYF

v_gene: TRBV30
d_gene: TRBD2
j_gene: TRBJ2-7
abundance: .
CDR3nt: TGTGCCTGGAAACCTAAGCGGGGCTACGAGCAGTACTTC
CDR3aa: CAWKPKRGYEQYF